Listed below are T cell receptor beta chains from one sample, sequenced in a study of cytomegalovirus exposure and HLA in healthy donors. Repertoires were generated with immunoSEQ multiplex PCR, while TCRdb's copy carries only in-frame clones and drops some. The record lists about 34,000 clones, of which the ten most abundant hold 3% to 3.5%. The sequencing sample was made of PBMCs. Receptors originate from a woman aged 40 to 55 in good health and CMV-seropositive. The CDR3 runs from the conserved cysteine through the conserved F or W. The D gene is left open where the match is weak.

j_call d_call v_call cdr3_aa cdr3_nt
TRBJ2-2 TRBD2 TRBV5-6 CASSSGGESGELFF TGTGCCAGCTCCTCTGGGGGGGAGTCCGGGGAGCTGTTTTTT
TRBJ2-7 TRBD2 TRBV4-3 CASSPRLAGDSYEQYF TGCGCCAGCAGCCCACGGCTAGCGGGAGACTCCTACGAGCAGTACTTC
TRBJ1-3 - TRBV5-1 CASSFLPRQGGSGNTIYF TGCGCCAGCAGCTTCCTACCCCGGCAGGGAGGTTCTGGAAACACCATATATTTT
TRBJ2-1 - TRBV5-1 CASSLSDFRSDEQFF TGCGCCAGCAGCTTGAGCGATTTTAGGAGCGATGAGCAGTTCTTC
TRBJ2-1 TRBD2 TRBV19 CATQMGREGRDEQFF TGTGCCACACAAATGGGGCGGGAGGGCCGTGATGAGCAGTTCTTC
TRBJ1-5 - TRBV13 CASSSRYQPQHF TGTGCCAGCAGCAGTCGGTATCAGCCCCAGCATTTT
TRBJ2-2 TRBD2 TRBV29-1 CSVEMRGRGTGELFF TGCAGCGTTGAAATGCGCGGGAGGGGCACCGGGGAGCTGTTTTTT
TRBJ2-5 TRBD1 TRBV29-1 CSVERIGTGAGETQYF TGCAGCGTTGAACGGATCGGGACAGGGGCCGGAGAGACCCAGTACTTC
TRBJ2-1 - TRBV29-1 CSVGDEQFF TGCAGCGTTGGAGATGAGCAGTTCTTC
TRBJ2-1 - TRBV4-3 CASSQDLTGYYEQFF TGCGCCAGCAGCCAAGATCTTACAGGGTATTATGAGCAGTTCTTC
TRBJ1-2 TRBD1 TRBV19 CASRQGWVYGYTF TGTGCCAGTAGACAGGGGTGGGTCTATGGCTACACCTTC
TRBJ2-7 - TRBV2 CASGEERLYEQYF TGTGCCAGCGGGGAGGAGCGTCTCTACGAGCAGTACTTC
TRBJ1-2 - TRBV27 CASSLKGEGYGYTF TGTGCCAGCAGTTTAAAAGGGGAGGGCTATGGCTACACCTTC
TRBJ1-2 TRBD1 TRBV5-1 CASSLSGQGYYGYTF TGCGCCAGCAGCTTGTCGGGACAGGGGTACTATGGCTACACCTTC
TRBJ1-2 TRBD1 TRBV28 CASVQTGGDGYTF TGTGCCAGCGTGCAGACAGGGGGCGATGGCTACACCTTC
TRBJ2-7 TRBD1 TRBV7-6 CASSSRDRGDEQYF TGTGCCAGCAGCTCCAGGGACAGGGGGGACGAGCAGTACTTC
TRBJ1-2 - TRBV30 CAWSTELVGRIGYTF TGTGCCTGGAGTACCGAGCTTGTGGGGCGTATCGGCTACACCTTC
TRBJ2-3 TRBD2 TRBV4-3 CASAVRREGDTQYF TGCGCCAGCGCCGTTAGGCGGGAGGGGGATACGCAGTATTTT
TRBJ2-7 TRBD1 TRBV5-1 CASRFGQGREQYF TGCGCCAGCAGATTTGGACAGGGAAGAGAGCAGTACTTC
TRBJ1-1 TRBD1 TRBV7-2 CASSGQGIVTEAFF TGTGCCAGCAGCGGACAGGGAATAGTTACTGAAGCTTTCTTT
TRBJ2-7 TRBD2 TRBV6-6 CASSYSSGLAAYEQYF TGTGCCAGCAGTTACTCCTCGGGACTAGCGGCCTACGAGCAGTACTTC
TRBJ2-3 TRBD1 TRBV28 CASSPGQGARSREQYF TGTGCCAGCAGCCCAGGGCAGGGGGCTCGGTCGAGGGAGCAGTATTTT
TRBJ1-4 - TRBV7-9 CASSRRTGDEKLFF TGTGCCAGCAGCCGTCGGACGGGGGATGAAAAACTGTTTTTT
TRBJ1-2 - TRBV6-5 CASSYSPSHGYTF TGTGCCAGCAGTTACAGCCCATCCCACGGCTACACCTTC
TRBJ1-1 - TRBV15 CATSRDLGVRGPEAFF TGTGCCACCAGCAGAGATCTAGGGGTCAGGGGCCCTGAAGCTTTCTTT
TRBJ2-5 - TRBV18 CASSPPSREDQYF TGTGCCAGCTCACCACCGAGCAGGGAGGACCAGTACTTC
TRBJ2-5 TRBD1 TRBV4-1 CASSPGTGETQYF TGCGCCAGCAGCCCCGGGACAGGGGAGACCCAGTACTTC
TRBJ2-1 TRBD2 TRBV30 CAWSLAGVNEQFF TGTGCCTGGAGTCTAGCGGGAGTCAATGAGCAGTTCTTC
TRBJ2-7 - TRBV29-1 CSVAGQSSYEQYF TGCAGCGTTGCTGGACAATCCTCCTACGAGCAGTACTTC
TRBJ1-2 - TRBV28 CASKIIEGYGYTF TGTGCCAGCAAGATTATCGAGGGCTATGGCTACACCTTC
TRBJ2-7 - TRBV11-2 CASSPLGGLANEQYF TGTGCCAGCAGCCCCCTGGGGGGGCTCGCCAACGAGCAGTACTTC
TRBJ2-2 - TRBV7-9 CASSRGGNTGELFF TGTGCCAGCAGTCGAGGGGGGAACACCGGGGAGCTGTTTTTT